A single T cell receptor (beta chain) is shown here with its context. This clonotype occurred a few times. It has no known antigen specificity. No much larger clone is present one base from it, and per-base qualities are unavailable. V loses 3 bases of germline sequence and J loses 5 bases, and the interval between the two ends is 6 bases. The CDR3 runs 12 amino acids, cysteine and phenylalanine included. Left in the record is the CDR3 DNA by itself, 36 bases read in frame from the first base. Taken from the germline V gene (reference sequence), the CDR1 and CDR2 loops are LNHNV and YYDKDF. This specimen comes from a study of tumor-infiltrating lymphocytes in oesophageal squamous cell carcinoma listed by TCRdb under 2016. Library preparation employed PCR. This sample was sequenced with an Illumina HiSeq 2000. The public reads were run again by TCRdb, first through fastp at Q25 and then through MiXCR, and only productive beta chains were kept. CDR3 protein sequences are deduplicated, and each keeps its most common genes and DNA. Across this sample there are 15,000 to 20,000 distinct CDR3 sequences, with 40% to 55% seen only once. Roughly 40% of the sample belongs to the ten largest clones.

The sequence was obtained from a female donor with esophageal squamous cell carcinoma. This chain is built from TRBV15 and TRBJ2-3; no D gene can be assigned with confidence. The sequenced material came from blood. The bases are TGTGCCACCAGCAGGGCCCGAGATACGCAGTATTTT. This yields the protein CATSRARDTQYF.